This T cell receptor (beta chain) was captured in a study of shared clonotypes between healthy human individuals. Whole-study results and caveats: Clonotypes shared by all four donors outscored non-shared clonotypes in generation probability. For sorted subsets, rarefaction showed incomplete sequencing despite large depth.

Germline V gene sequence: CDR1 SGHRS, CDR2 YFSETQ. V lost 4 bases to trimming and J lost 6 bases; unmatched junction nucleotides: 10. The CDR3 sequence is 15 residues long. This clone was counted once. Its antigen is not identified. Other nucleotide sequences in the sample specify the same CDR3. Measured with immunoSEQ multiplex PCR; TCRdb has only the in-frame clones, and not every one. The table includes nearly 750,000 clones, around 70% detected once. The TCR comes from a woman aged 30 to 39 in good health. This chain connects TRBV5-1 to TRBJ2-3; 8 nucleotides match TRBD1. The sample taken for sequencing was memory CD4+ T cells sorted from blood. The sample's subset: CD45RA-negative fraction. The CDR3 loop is CASSLEDREADTQYF. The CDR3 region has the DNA TGCGCCAGCAGCCTGGAGGACAGGGAGGCGGATACGCAGTATTTT.